This is a list of T cell receptor beta chains from one sample in a study of response to subunit inactivated influenza vaccine. TCRdb used MiXCR to reprocess the RT-PCR reads, holding one entry per CDR3 protein. The sample holds around 570,000 distinct CDR3 sequences, around 11% seen once. This sample was shared with a second study, whose subject was T cells expressing NK-cell markers.

The sample was PBMCs from blood, taken on the day of vaccination. The source of these receptors is a man aged 45-65 years who received an inactivated influenza vaccine. Both conserved end residues are part of each CDR3. Fields, in order: clone size, J gene, V gene, CDR3 protein. Expanded clones get a size class; other rows say once, few or many, or leave the size out.

size: .
J: TRBJ1-2
V: TRBV7-9
CDR3: CASSSQGRHYGYTF

size: .
J: TRBJ2-5
V: TRBV6-1
CDR3: CASTTGGGEETQYF

size: many
J: TRBJ2-2
V: TRBV20-1
CDR3: CSAEDSGVPGELFF

size: few
J: TRBJ2-7
V: TRBV11-2
CDR3: CASSSSTGFTYEQYF

size: few
J: TRBJ1-5
V: TRBV15
CDR3: CATSSVRVYQPQHF

size: .
J: TRBJ2-7
V: TRBV5-1
CDR3: CASSLAEEQYF

size: many
J: TRBJ2-3
V: TRBV29-1
CDR3: CSESALSSSTDTQYF

size: .
J: TRBJ2-1
V: TRBV5-1
CDR3: CASSFKGGSSYNEQFF

size: .
J: TRBJ2-7
V: TRBV12-3/TRBV12-4
CDR3: CASSFSRNEQYF

size: many
J: TRBJ2-7
V: TRBV10-3
CDR3: CAISESSTIETYEQYF

size: few
J: TRBJ2-7
V: TRBV11-2
CDR3: CASSLVPGASWEQYF

size: .
J: TRBJ2-3
V: TRBV6-6
CDR3: CASSYPFDAQYF